This T cell receptor (beta chain) was sequenced for a study of T cell repertoires in aging, cancer and after chemotherapy. Study results and limitations: In cancer patients, declining TCR diversity with age involved lost richness and lost evenness. Age-matched healthy donors had significantly more diverse, less clonal blood TCR repertoires than untreated cancer patients.

Comment on this clonotype: Its cognate antigen is unknown.

TCR beta rearrangements were amplified from peripheral blood genomic DNA. Rearranged V-D-J TRB sequences were amplified with a mixed TRB-A/B primer pool. From the multiplex PCR reads, TCRdb called clonotypes with MiXCR, one entry per CDR3 protein. The sample lists some 1,100 distinct CDR3 sequences, around 48% occurring once. Trimming removed 4 bases at V and 0 bases at J, with 7 bases between. The CDR3 extends over 14 amino acids. Germline values: CDR1 LNHDA, CDR2 SQIVND (reference sequence). The chain has TRBV19 and TRBJ2-1; D is unclear. This clonotype originated in a human donor with a solid tumor. The donor label of this sample is uncertain. The specimen sequenced was blood. CDR3 amino acids: CASSNPNSYNEQFF. The DNA of the CDR3 is TGTGCCAGTAGTAACCCCAACTCCTACAATGAGCAGTTCTTC.